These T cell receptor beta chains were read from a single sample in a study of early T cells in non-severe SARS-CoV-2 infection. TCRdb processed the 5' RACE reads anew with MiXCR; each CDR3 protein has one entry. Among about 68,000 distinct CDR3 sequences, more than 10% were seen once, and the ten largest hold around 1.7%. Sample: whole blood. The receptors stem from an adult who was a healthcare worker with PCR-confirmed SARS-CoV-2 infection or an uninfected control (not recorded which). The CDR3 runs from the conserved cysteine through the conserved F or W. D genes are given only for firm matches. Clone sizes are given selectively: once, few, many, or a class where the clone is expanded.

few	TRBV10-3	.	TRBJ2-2	CAISAGGELFF	TGTGCCATCAGTGCGGGCGGGGAGCTGTTTTTT
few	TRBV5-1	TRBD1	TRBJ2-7	CASSLDGTGFEQYF	TGCGCCAGCAGCTTGGATGGGACAGGGTTCGAGCAGTACTTC
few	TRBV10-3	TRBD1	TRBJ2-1	CAISEDDRGFGRSYNEQFF	TGTGCCATCAGTGAGGATGACAGGGGATTCGGCAGGTCCTACAATGAGCAGTTCTTC
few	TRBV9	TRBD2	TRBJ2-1	CASSVSPLAGGTDEQFF	TGTGCCAGCAGCGTCAGCCCCCTAGCGGGGGGGACCGATGAGCAGTTCTTC
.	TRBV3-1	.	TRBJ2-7	CASSNQGFLYEQYF	TGTGCCAGCAGCAATCAGGGTTTCCTCTACGAGCAGTACTTC
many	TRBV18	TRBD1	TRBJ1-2	CASSPLGPNRGNYGYTF	TGTGCCAGCTCACCACTCGGGCCAAACAGGGGGAACTATGGCTACACCTTC
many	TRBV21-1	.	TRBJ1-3	CASSKPSPGGANTIYF	TGTGCCAGCAGCAAACCCTCTCCGGGAGGGGCAAACACCATATATTTT
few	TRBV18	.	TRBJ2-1	CASSPSLYEQFF	TGTGCCAGCTCACCTAGCTTGTATGAGCAGTTCTTC
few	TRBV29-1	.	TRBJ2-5	CSVGDVWTQYF	TGCAGCGTTGGAGACGTATGGACCCAGTACTTC
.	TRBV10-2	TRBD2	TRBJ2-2	CASSPSGGPLNTGELFF	TGCGCCAGCAGTCCTAGCGGGGGTCCCCTGAACACCGGGGAGCTGTTTTTT
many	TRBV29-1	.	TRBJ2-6	CSVEGEDLYGSGANVLTF	TGCAGCGTTGAAGGTGAGGACTTATACGGCTCTGGGGCCAACGTCCTGACTTTC
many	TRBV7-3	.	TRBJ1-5	CASSLAGGNQPQHF	TGTGCCAGCAGCTTAGCGGGCGGCAATCAGCCCCAGCATTTT
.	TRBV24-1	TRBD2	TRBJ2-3	CATGGAGDTDTQYF	TGTGCCACCGGTGGCGCGGGGGATACAGATACGCAGTATTTT
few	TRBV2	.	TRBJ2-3	CASSGTTRVDTQYF	TGTGCCAGCAGTGGGACGACCAGAGTAGATACGCAGTATTTT
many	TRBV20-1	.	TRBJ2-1	CSARGHEQFF	TGCAGTGCTAGAGGTCATGAGCAGTTCTTC
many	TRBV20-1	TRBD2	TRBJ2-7	CSASLLAGGSEQYF	TGCAGTGCTAGTCTCCTAGCGGGGGGCTCGGAGCAGTACTTC
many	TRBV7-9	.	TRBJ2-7	CASSQHKGTTTYEQYF	TGTGCCAGCAGCCAACATAAAGGGACCACTACCTACGAGCAGTACTTC
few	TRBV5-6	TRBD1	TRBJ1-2	CASSQGAVGYTF	TGTGCCAGCAGCCAGGGGGCGGTCGGCTACACCTTC
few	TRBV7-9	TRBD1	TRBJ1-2	CASSLAMTGGEGYTF	TGTGCCAGCAGCTTAGCGATGACAGGGGGCGAAGGCTACACCTTC
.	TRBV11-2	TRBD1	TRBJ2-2	CASSPRGLDTGELFF	TGTGCCAGCAGCCCAAGGGGGCTCGACACCGGGGAGCTGTTTTTT
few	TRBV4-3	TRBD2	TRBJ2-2	CASSLGLAGNTGELFF	TGCGCCAGCAGCCTAGGACTAGCGGGGAACACCGGGGAGCTGTTTTTT
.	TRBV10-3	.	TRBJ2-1	CAISESQLVEQFF	TGTGCCATCAGTGAGTCTCAGTTGGTTGAGCAGTTCTTC
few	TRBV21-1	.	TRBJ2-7	CASSKEGEGTRYEQYF	TGTGCCAGCAGCAAAGAGGGTGAAGGGACTCGGTACGAGCAGTACTTC
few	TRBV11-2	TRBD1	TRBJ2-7	CASSFQPGQGAEQYF	TGTGCCAGCAGCTTCCAACCGGGACAGGGTGCCGAGCAGTACTTC
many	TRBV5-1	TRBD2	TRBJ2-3	CASKNRLAGGTDTQYF	TGCGCCAGCAAAAATCGACTAGCGGGTGGCACAGATACGCAGTATTTT
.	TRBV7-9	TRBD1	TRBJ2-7	CASSPRQGTYEQYF	TGTGCCAGCAGCCCTCGACAGGGAACCTACGAGCAGTACTTC
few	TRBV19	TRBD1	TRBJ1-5	CASRTGGAVQPQHF	TGTGCCAGTAGGACAGGGGGCGCGGTTCAGCCCCAGCATTTT
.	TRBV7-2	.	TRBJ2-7	CASSLMRGWQKSSYEQYF	TGTGCCAGCAGCTTAATGCGGGGTTGGCAGAAGAGCTCCTACGAGCAGTACTTC
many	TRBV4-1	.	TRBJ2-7	CASSPLITPAYEQYF	TGCGCCAGCAGCCCTCTGATTACTCCGGCCTACGAGCAGTACTTC
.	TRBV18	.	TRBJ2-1	CASSDPIPHNEQFF	TGTGCCAGCTCGGACCCGATACCACACAATGAGCAGTTCTTC
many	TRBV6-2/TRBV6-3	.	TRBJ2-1	CASTSFYNEQFF	TGTGCCAGTACATCTTTCTACAATGAGCAGTTCTTC
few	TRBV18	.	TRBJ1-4	CASSRTGDEKLFF	TGTGCCAGCTCACGAACGGGGGATGAAAAACTGTTTTTT
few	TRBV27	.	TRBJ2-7	CASSLWGERTDEQYF	TGTGCCAGCAGTTTATGGGGGGAAAGGACCGACGAGCAGTACTTC
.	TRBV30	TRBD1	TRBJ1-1	CAWSDRGEAFF	TGTGCCTGGAGCGACAGGGGTGAAGCTTTCTTT
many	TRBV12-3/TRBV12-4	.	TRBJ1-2	CASSHGTALGYTF	TGTGCCAGCAGTCATGGGACGGCGTTGGGCTACACCTTC
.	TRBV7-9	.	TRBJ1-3	CASSLPYSHRSGNTIYF	TGTGCCAGCAGCCTCCCCTACAGCCACCGCTCTGGAAACACCATATATTTT
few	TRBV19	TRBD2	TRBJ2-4	CASTQRTSGNIQYF	TGTGCCAGTACACAACGGACTAGCGGGAACATTCAGTACTTC
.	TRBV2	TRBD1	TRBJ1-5	CASSAGTGSRPPQHF	TGTGCCAGCAGTGCCGGGACAGGGTCGCGGCCGCCCCAGCATTTT
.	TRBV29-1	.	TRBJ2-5	CSVRALQETQYF	TGCAGCGTCCGCGCCCTCCAAGAGACCCAGTACTTC
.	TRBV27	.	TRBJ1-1	CASSPGWGWEAFF	TGTGCCAGCAGTCCAGGGTGGGGATGGGAAGCTTTCTTT
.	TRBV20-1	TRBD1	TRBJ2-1	CSARDPGQKPNNEQFF	TGCAGTGCTAGAGATCCGGGACAGAAGCCTAACAATGAGCAGTTCTTC
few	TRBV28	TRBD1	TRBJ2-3	CASSTKPGQGTDTQYF	TGTGCCAGCAGCACTAAACCAGGACAGGGGACAGATACGCAGTATTTT
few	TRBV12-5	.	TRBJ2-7	CASGLGRSEQYF	TGTGCTAGTGGCCTGGGCCGCAGCGAGCAGTACTTC
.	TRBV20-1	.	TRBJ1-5	CSARRGNQPQHF	TGCAGTGCCAGAAGGGGCAATCAGCCCCAGCATTTT
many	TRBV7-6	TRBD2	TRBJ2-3	CASSLVGLAGNTDTQYF	TGTGCCAGCAGCTTAGTGGGACTAGCGGGGAACACAGATACGCAGTATTTT
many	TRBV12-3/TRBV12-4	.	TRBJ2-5	CASSFLSHQETQYF	TGTGCCAGCAGTTTTCTCAGCCACCAAGAGACCCAGTACTTC
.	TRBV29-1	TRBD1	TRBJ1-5	CSVDQGVGQPQHF	TGCAGCGTTGATCAGGGGGTGGGCCAGCCCCAGCATTTT
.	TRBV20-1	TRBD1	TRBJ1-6	CSARDSGTGGSSPLHF	TGCAGTGCTAGAGATTCCGGGACAGGGGGATCCTCACCCCTCCACTTT
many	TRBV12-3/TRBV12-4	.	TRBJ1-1	CASSYTTNTEAFF	TGTGCCAGCAGTTACACCACGAACACTGAAGCTTTCTTT
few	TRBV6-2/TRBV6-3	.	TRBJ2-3	CASSYARGGAPDTQYF	TGTGCCAGCAGTTACGCGAGGGGCGGGGCGCCCGATACGCAGTATTTT
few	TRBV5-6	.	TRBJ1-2	CASSLPGGRDLYGYTF	TGTGCCAGCAGCTTACCCGGCGGGAGGGACCTCTATGGCTACACCTTC
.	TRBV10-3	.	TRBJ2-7	CAISERRDSSHEQYF	TGTGCCATCAGTGAGCGTCGGGACTCCTCCCACGAGCAGTACTTC
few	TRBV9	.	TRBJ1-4	CASSARGATNEKLFF	TGTGCCAGCAGCGCCCGAGGTGCAACTAATGAAAAACTGTTTTTT
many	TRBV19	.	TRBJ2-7	CATRQASSYEQYF	TGTGCCACCCGACAGGCTAGCTCCTACGAGCAGTACTTC
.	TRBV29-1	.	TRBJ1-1	CSVTDMNTEAFF	TGCAGCGTGACAGATATGAACACTGAAGCTTTCTTT
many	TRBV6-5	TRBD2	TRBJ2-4	CASSTSSGGIIQYF	TGTGCCAGCAGTACCTCTAGCGGGGGGATCATTCAGTACTTC
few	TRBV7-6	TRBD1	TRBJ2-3	CASSSTGGRGTDTQYF	TGTGCCAGCAGCTCCACAGGGGGCAGGGGGACAGATACGCAGTATTTT